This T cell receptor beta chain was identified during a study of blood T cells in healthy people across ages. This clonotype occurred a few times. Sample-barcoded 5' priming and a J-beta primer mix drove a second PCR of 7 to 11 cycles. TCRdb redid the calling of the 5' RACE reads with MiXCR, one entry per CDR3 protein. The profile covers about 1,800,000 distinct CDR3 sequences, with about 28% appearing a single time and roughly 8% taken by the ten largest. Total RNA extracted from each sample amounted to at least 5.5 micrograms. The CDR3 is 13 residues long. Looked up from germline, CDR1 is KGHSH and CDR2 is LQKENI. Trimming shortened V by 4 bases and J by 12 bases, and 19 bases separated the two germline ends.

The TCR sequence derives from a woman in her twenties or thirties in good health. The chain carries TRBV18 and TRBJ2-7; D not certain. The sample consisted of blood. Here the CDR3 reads CASSRGRQETRYF. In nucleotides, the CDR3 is TGTGCCAGCTCACGAGGCAGGCAAGAGACCCGGTACTTC.